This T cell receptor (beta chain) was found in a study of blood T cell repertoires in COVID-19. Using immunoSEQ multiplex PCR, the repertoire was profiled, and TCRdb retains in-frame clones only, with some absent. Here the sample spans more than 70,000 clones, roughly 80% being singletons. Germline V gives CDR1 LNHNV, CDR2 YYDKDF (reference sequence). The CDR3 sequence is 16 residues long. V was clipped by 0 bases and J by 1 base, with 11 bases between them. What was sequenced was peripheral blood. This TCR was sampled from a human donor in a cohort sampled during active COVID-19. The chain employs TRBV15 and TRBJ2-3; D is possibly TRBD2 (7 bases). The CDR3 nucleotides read TGTGCCACCAGCAGAGATCGAGGGGGGGGCACAGATACGCAGTATTTT. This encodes CATSRDRGGGTDTQYF.